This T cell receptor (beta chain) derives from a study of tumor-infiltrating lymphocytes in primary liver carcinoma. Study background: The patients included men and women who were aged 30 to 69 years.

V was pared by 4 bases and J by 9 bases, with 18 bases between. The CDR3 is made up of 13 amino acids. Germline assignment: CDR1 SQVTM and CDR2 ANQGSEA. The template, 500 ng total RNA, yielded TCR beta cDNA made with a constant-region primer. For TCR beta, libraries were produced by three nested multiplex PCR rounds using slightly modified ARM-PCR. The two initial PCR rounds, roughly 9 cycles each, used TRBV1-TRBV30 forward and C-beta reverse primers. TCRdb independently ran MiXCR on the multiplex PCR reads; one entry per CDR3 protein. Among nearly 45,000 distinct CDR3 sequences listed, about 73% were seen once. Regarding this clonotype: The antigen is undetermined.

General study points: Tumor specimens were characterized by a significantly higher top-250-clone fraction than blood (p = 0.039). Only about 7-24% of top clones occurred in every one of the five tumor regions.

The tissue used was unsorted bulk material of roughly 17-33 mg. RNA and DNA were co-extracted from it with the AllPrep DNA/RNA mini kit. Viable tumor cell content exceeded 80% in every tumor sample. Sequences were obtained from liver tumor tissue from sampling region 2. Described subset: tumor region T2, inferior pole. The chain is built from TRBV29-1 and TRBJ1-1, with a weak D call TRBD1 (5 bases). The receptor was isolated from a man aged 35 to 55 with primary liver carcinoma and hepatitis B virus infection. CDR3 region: CSVGHGWGTKAFF. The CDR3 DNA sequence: TGCAGCGTTGGGCACGGGTGGGGCACCAAAGCTTTCTTT.